This T cell receptor (beta chain) was observed in a study of OX40 agonist ivuxolimab in advanced cancers. Study-wide context: Patients receiving dose escalation had hepatocellular carcinoma, melanoma, renal cell or head and neck cancer.

The germline V gene encodes CDR1 MGHRA and CDR2 YSYEKL. V lost 5 bases to trimming and J lost 4 bases, with 11 bases between them. The CDR3 loop spans 13 amino acids. About this clone itself: Its matching antigen is unknown.

Regarding the study as a whole: Partly responding patients at 0.1-3.0 mg/kg showed some of the smallest clonal expansion.

Generated by immunoSEQ multiplex PCR, the TCRdb table keeps only in-frame clones and is missing some. Of tens of thousands of clones listed, approximately 92% are singletons. The V and J genes are TRBV4-1 and TRBJ1-1; D not resolved. Sequenced here: CD4+ or CD8+ T cells sorted from blood, sampled in a trial of the OX40 agonist ivuxolimab. The clonotype comes from an adult with an advanced solid tumor such as melanoma, head and neck, liver or kidney cancer. CDR3 coding DNA: TGCGCCAGCAGCGATCGGGGATCCACTGAAGCTTTCTTT. This gives the protein CASSDRGSTEAFF.